This entry describes one T cell receptor (beta chain). Its cognate antigen is unknown. This record comes from a study of shared clonotypes between healthy human individuals. Broader study findings: On the whole, naive subsets had larger estimated richness than memory subsets had.

Here immunoSEQ multiplex PCR was the method, and the copy in TCRdb shows in-frame clones only, minus some. The data contain about 2.3 million clones, under 95% of them singletons. V shed 1 base, J shed 5 bases, and the junction held 2 bases outside the gene matches. The V gene's germline CDR1 is MNHNY and CDR2 SVGAGI (reference sequence). The CDR3 is made up of 15 amino acids. The chain carries TRBV6-6 and TRBJ1-5; TRBD1 matches 10 bases. Sequencing was performed on naive CD4+ T cells from PBMCs. Indicated subset: CD45RA+ positively selected. The origin of this receptor is a young man in good health. Some clones in this sample may be carry-over from other donors' samples. CDR3 loop: CASSYLGTGDQPQHF. The CDR3 DNA follows: TGTGCCAGCAGTTACTTAGGGACAGGGGATCAGCCCCAGCATTTT.